One sample yielded the 7 T cell receptor beta chains listed below, sequenced in a study of cytomegalovirus exposure and HLA in healthy donors. The PCR had 60 Vbeta and 13 Jbeta primers. This table comes from immunoSEQ multiplex PCR, and its TCRdb copy is limited to in-frame clones, with some not included. The table lists roughly 190,000 clones, about 83% of them singletons, with about 9.4% in the top ten. The specimen was PBMCs. These receptors were collected from a woman in her fifties or sixties in good health and CMV-seropositive.

This rearrangement joins TRBV10-3 to TRBJ1-1; 8 nucleotides match TRBD1. V trimming: 9 bases; J trimming: 8 bases; junction bases outside the gene matches: 8. Germline V gene sequence: CDR1 ENHRY, CDR2 SYGVKD. CDR3 length: 12 amino acids. The CDR3 protein is CAIETGTGEAFF. DNA for the CDR3: TGTGCCATTGAGACCGGGACAGGCGAAGCTTTCTTT.

The V call is TRBV2, the J call TRBJ1-5, with unresolved D. The CDR3 sequence is 15 residues long. Trimming stripped 4 bases from V and 0 bases from J, with 10 bases between. Germline V CDR1 and CDR2: SNHLY, FYNNEI. CDR3 sequence reads: CASSGQTYSNQPQHF. The CDR3 nucleotides are TGTGCCAGCAGTGGTCAGACTTATAGCAATCAGCCCCAGCATTTT.

The CDR3 nucleotides read TGTGCCAGCAGCAACTACGGATTAACGACAGGGATGGGCGAGACCCAGTACTTC. This translates into CASSNYGLTTGMGETQYF. The chain carries TRBV7-6 and TRBJ2-5, with 7 nucleotides matching TRBD1. Germline V gene data show CDR1 as SGHVS and CDR2 as FNYEAQ. The junction had 20 bases not matched to a gene; V was cut back by 5 bases and J by 5 bases. The CDR3 runs 18 residues.

The CDR3 sequence is CATRDRGYNSPLHF. CDR3 sequence (DNA): TGTGCCACTCGGGACAGGGGCTATAATTCACCCCTCCACTTT. The rearrangement uses TRBV28 and TRBJ1-6; 10 bases align to TRBD1. V was clipped by 10 bases and J by 3 bases; unmatched bases: 3. This CDR3 is built from 14 residues. CDR1 and CDR2 from the germline V gene are MDHEN and SYDVKM.

V and J are TRBV5-4 and TRBJ2-6; TRBD1 matches 7 bases. Looked up from germline, CDR1 is SGHNT and CDR2 is YYREEE (reference sequence). The V segment lost 3 bases and the J segment 2 bases; nucleotides outside the gene matches: 17. CDR3 length: 20 residues. CDR3 DNA: TGTGCCAGCAGCTCTGGACAGGCACCCGCATATTTCCCTGGGGCCAACGTCCTGACTTTC. Its protein product is CASSSGQAPAYFPGANVLTF.

The chain joins TRBV28 to TRBJ1-2, with D unresolved. V was cut by 5 bases and J by 0 bases, with 19 bases left in between. Germline V CDR1 and CDR2: MDHEN, SYDVKM. The CDR3 is made up of 17 amino acids. The CDR3 DNA follows: TGTGCCAGCAGTACTGAGTCACAACTGCTAGCTAACTATGGCTACACCTTC. Translating it yields CASSTESQLLANYGYTF.

This clone was picked up one time. This sequence joins TRBV27 and TRBJ1-2; D not resolved. The length of the CDR3 is 14 residues. V was trimmed by 2 bases and J by 4 bases, leaving 11 bases between them. The germline CDR1 and CDR2 sequences are MNHEY and SMNVEV (reference sequence). CDR3 amino acids: CASSLNPGGYGYTF. DNA of the CDR3: TGTGCCAGCAGTTTAAACCCGGGAGGCTATGGCTACACCTTC.